The present T cell receptor beta chain was sequenced within a study of shared clonotypes between healthy human individuals. Every immunoSEQ plate was one replicate of a subset's evenly spread DNA. Clones were read by immunoSEQ multiplex PCR, and TCRdb kept only the in-frame ones, dropping some. The sample gives about 2.4 million clones, 93% of which show up once; approximately 0.36% is in the top ten. This CDR3 comprises 15 residues. Trimming took off 2 bases at V and 4 bases at J, with 9 bases between the two ends. Germline-derived CDR1 and CDR2 are SGHTA and FQGNSA. Findings and limits, study-wide: Sharing of clonotypes among donors was expected to vary with sequencing depth.

Concerning this clone itself: The antigen remains undetermined. Different DNA sequences within this sample yield the same CDR3.

The source of this sequence is a man between 18 and 29 years old in good health. Some clones in this sample may be carry-over from other donors' samples. The sample comprised naive CD4+ T cells from PBMCs. This sample's subset: CD45RA+ positively selected. This sequence joins TRBV7-2 and TRBJ2-6, with a possible D match to TRBD1 (6 bases). In nucleotides, the CDR3 is TGTGCCAGCAGCTTAACAGGGACCGGGGCCAACGTCCTGACTTTC. Protein sequence: CASSLTGTGANVLTF.